The source of this T cell receptor beta chain is a study of Ad26.COV2.S vaccination and SARS-CoV-2 variants. Across the whole study: Intramuscularly, Ad26.COV2.S was given either once or twice, 56 days apart.

The repertoire was sequenced with immunoSEQ multiplex PCR; TCRdb's copy has only in-frame clones and lacks some. The repertoire holds roughly 330,000 clones, with approximately 87% as singletons. Treatment given: 15 to 20 received Ad26.COV2.S at low or high dose, single or two shots; about 5 received placebo; per-sample allocation not given. At day 63 after the first vaccine or placebo injection, samples were drawn. Germline V gene lookup returns CDR1 MGHDK and CDR2 SYGVNS. Trimming cost V 2 bases and J 4 bases, with 12 bases left between them. This CDR3 contains 15 residues. The source of this sequence is a person aged 18-65 years who received the Ad26.COV2.S COVID-19 vaccine or a placebo. The sample in question was peripheral blood, obtained in a trial of Ad26.COV2.S vaccine versus placebo. The rearrangement links TRBV25-1 to TRBJ1-3; tentatively, D is TRBD1 (6 bases). CDR3 sequence reads: CASSERGGSGNTIYF. In DNA, the CDR3 is TGTGCCAGCAGTGAACGGGGGGGCTCAGGAAACACCATATATTTT.